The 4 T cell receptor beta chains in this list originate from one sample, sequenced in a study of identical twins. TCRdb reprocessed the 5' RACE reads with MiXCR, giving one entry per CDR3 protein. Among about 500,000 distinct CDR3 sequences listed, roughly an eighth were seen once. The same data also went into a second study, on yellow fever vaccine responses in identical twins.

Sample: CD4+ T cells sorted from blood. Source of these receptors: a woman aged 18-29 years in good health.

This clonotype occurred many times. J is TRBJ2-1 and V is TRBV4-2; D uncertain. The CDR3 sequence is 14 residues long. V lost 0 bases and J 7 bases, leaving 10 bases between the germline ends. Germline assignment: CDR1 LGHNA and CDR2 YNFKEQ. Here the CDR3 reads CASSQDRASNEQFF. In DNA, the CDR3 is TGTGCCAGCAGCCAAGATAGGGCTTCAAATGAGCAGTTCTTC.

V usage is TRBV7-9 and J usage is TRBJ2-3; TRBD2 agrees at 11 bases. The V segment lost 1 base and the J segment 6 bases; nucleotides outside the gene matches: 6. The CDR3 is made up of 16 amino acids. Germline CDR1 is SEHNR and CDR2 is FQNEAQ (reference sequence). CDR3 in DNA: TGTGCCAGCAGCTTAGGACTAGCGGGATCGAGGGATACGCAGTATTTT. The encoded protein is CASSLGLAGSRDTQYF.

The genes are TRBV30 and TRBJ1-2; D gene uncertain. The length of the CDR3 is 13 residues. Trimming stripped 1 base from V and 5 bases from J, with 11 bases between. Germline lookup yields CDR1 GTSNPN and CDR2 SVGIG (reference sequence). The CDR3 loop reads CAWSATVGYGYTF. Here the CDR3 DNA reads TGTGCCTGGAGTGCCACGGTGGGGTATGGCTACACCTTC. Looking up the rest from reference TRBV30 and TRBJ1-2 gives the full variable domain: SQTIHQWPATLVQPVGSPLSLECTVEGTSNPNLYWYRQAAGRGLQLLFYSVGIGQISSEVPQNLSASRPQDRQFILSSKKLLLSDSGFYLCAWSATVGYGYTFGSGTRLTVV.

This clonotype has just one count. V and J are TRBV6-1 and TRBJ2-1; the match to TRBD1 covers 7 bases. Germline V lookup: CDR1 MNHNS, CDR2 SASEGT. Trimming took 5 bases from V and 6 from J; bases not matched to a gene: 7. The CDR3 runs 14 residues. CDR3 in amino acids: CASSRWDSGNEQFF. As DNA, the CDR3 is TGTGCCAGCAGTCGATGGGACAGCGGCAATGAGCAGTTCTTC.